These 22 T cell receptor beta chains came from one sample sequenced in a study of PD-L1 blockade in urothelial cancer. The table came from immunoSEQ multiplex PCR; TCRdb's copy has only in-frame clones and leaves some out. The table records tens of thousands of clones, approximately 77% of them present only once. Sample: PBMCs, taken around atezolizumab (anti-PD-L1) treatment. The receptors shown here come from a man in his sixties or seventies with urothelial cancer.

This clone showed up just a few times. The genes are TRBV6-1 and TRBJ1-1; 11 bases are a match to TRBD1. Germline V lookup: CDR1 MNHNS, CDR2 SASEGT. V was clipped by 4 bases and J by 7 bases; unmatched bases: 8. The CDR3 contains 15 residues. DNA of the CDR3: TGTGCCAGCAGTGGAGGACAGGGGGCTTTACGTGAAGCTTTCTTT. Translation: CASSGGQGALREAFF.

The chain has TRBV4-2 and TRBJ1-2, with 7 bases aligning to TRBD1. The J segment lost 0 bases and the V segment lost 0 bases, leaving 10 bases of the junction unmatched. CDR1 LGHNA and CDR2 YNFKEQ come from the germline V gene. The CDR3 totals 18 residues. DNA for the CDR3: TGTGCCAGCAGCCAAGAGACTACTGGGGACAGTGCTAACTATGGCTACACCTTC. Amino acid sequence: CASSQETTGDSANYGYTF.

The chain couples TRBV6-5 to TRBJ1-1, with 8 bases fitting TRBD1. The CDR3 totals 14 residues. With V trimmed by 8 bases and J by 4 bases, 9 bases remained unmatched. Germline CDR1 reads MNHEY; CDR2 reads SVGAGI. The CDR3 is CASRITGGSTEAFF. In DNA form, the CDR3 reads TGTGCCAGCCGTATAACAGGGGGGAGCACTGAAGCTTTCTTT.

This chain uses TRBV27 with TRBJ1-5, with 7 bases matching TRBD1. The J segment lost 3 bases and the V segment lost 6 bases, leaving 8 bases of the junction unmatched. Per germline, CDR1 MNHEY and CDR2 SMNVEV (reference sequence). This CDR3 region has 15 residues. CDR3 in amino acids: CASRVDRDPNQPQHF. DNA for the CDR3: TGTGCCAGCAGGGTAGACAGGGACCCCAATCAGCCCCAGCATTTT.

The chain recombines TRBV7-6 with TRBJ2-3; D unclear. Trimming stripped 1 base from V and 0 bases from J, with 8 bases between. The CDR3 covers 15 residues. Per the germline V gene, CDR1 is SGHVS and CDR2 is FNYEAQ. CDR3 region: CASSLGPFSTDTQYF. The DNA for the CDR3 is TGTGCCAGCAGCTTAGGGCCCTTTAGCACAGATACGCAGTATTTT.

The rearrangement links TRBV7-9 to TRBJ1-5; 7 bases map to TRBD1. V gave up 2 bases and J gave up 3 bases; unmatched junction bases: 1. The CDR3 runs 14 residues. CDR1 and CDR2 (germline): SEHNR, FQNEAQ (reference sequence). The chain's CDR3 is CASSLTGDNQPQHF. The CDR3 DNA reads as TGTGCCAGCAGCTTAACAGGGGACAATCAGCCCCAGCATTTT.

V and J are TRBV25-1 and TRBJ2-1; 7 bases agree with TRBD2. CDR1 is MGHDK and CDR2 is SYGVNS in the germline V gene. Trimming cost V 5 bases and J 9 bases; bases outside gene matches: 4. This CDR3 is 12 amino acids long. The CDR3 region is CASSLPGGEQFF. The CDR3 nucleotides are TGTGCCAGCAGTCTGCCGGGGGGTGAGCAGTTCTTC.

About this clone itself: One end of the junction fails to match germline, which may point to a read error. The chain combines TRBV5-5 with TRBJ1-2; D is undetermined. CDR3 size: 13 residues. CDR1 SGHKS and CDR2 YYEKEE come from the germline V gene (reference sequence). DNA of the CDR3: TGTGCCAGCACCTTGGACGGGGACTATGGCTACACCTTC. It is translated as CASTLDGDYGYTF.

The sample holds a few counts of this clone. The chain recombines TRBV10-2 with TRBJ2-7, with D maybe TRBD2 (5 bases). CDR3 length equals 13 residues. From germline, CDR1 is WSHSY and CDR2 SAAADI. Trimming pared 8 bases from V and 7 bases from J, leaving 18 bases between. The CDR3 region has the DNA TGCGCCAGCCGGCAGCGGCGACCTGGAGAGCAGTACTTC. Translating it yields CASRQRRPGEQYF.

This rearrangement joins TRBV5-8 to TRBJ1-1; D is ambiguous. The CDR3 totals 13 residues. Trimming took off 1 base at V and 6 bases at J, with 10 bases between the two ends. Germline V gene data show CDR1 as SGHTS and CDR2 as YDEGEE. The DNA for the CDR3 is TGTGCCAGCAGCTTGTTCGCCGGGGCTGAAGCTTTCTTT. This encodes CASSLFAGAEAFF.

The rearrangement links TRBV5-1 to TRBJ2-1; 8 nucleotides match TRBD2. Germline V lookup: CDR1 SGHRS, CDR2 YFSETQ. After removal of 3 bases from V and 4 bases from J, the junction contained 12 bases not matched to a gene. The CDR3 runs 17 residues. The CDR3 bases are TGCGCCAGCAGCTCACTACCAGCGGGAGCTGGATACAATGAGCAGTTCTTC. Its protein product is CASSSLPAGAGYNEQFF.

This chain connects TRBV28 to TRBJ2-1; 8 bases fit TRBD1. The CDR3 consists of 15 residues. The V and J ends lost 7 bases and 8 bases, in that order; junction bases with no gene match: 13. Germline CDR1 and CDR2: MDHEN and SYDVKM. The CDR3 DNA reads TGTGCCAGCACTTTTTTGAGACAGGGGTACGATGAGCAGTTCTTC. Translation: CASTFLRQGYDEQFF.

V gene TRBV11-2 combines with J gene TRBJ2-7; 11 bases are a match to TRBD2. After removal of 0 bases from V and 3 bases from J, the junction contained 1 base not matched to a gene. Germline V lookup: CDR1 SGHAT, CDR2 FQNNGV. The CDR3 consists of 15 residues. CDR3 sequence: CASSLETSGSYEQYF. In DNA form, the CDR3 reads TGTGCCAGCAGCTTAGAAACTAGCGGGAGCTACGAGCAGTACTTC.

The chain joins TRBV18 to TRBJ2-5; 7 positions agree with TRBD2. The ends lost 3 bases at V and 3 bases at J; junction bases unmatched: 1. Germline-derived CDR1 and CDR2 are KGHSH and LQKENI. The CDR3 totals 13 residues. CDR3 coding DNA: TGTGCCAGCTCACCGGGGAGGGAAGAGACCCAGTACTTC. Encoded protein: CASSPGREETQYF. The full variable domain, its missing parts supplied by reference TRBV18 and TRBJ2-5, is NAGVMQNPRHLVRRRGQEARLRCSPMKGHSHVYWYRQLPEEGLKFMVYLQKENIIDESGMPKERFSAEFPKEGPSILRIQQVVRGDSAAYFCASSPGREETQYFGPGTRLLVL.

In its sample, this clone was seen once. This rearrangement joins TRBV29-1 to TRBJ1-2; possibly TRBD1 for D (6 bases). The CDR3 covers 13 residues. Germline CDR1 and CDR2: SQVTM and ANQGSEA. Trimming removed 6 bases from V and 7 bases from J, with 18 bases in between. The CDR3 DNA reads as TGCAGCGTCCTAAGAACAGGGTCCACTGGCTACACCTTC. Translation: CSVLRTGSTGYTF.

This clone has only a few counts. The V gene is TRBV6-5, the J gene TRBJ1-1; tentatively, D is TRBD1 (5 bases). Germline loops: CDR1 MNHEY, CDR2 SVGAGI. V was shortened by 0 bases and J by 3 bases, with 11 bases between the two germline ends. The CDR3 covers 15 residues. CDR3 sequence reads: CASSYSARADTEAFF. The CDR3 bases are TGTGCCAGCAGTTACTCCGCCAGGGCGGACACTGAAGCTTTCTTT.

As DNA, the CDR3 is TGTGCCAGCAGCTTACAGGGCACGAACACCGGGGAGCTGTTTTTT. Amino acids: CASSLQGTNTGELFF. The chain combines TRBV7-2 with TRBJ2-2, with a weak D call TRBD1 (5 bases). The CDR3 is 15 residues long. The germline V and J ends were trimmed by 2 bases and 0 bases, with 7 bases remaining between them. CDR1 is SGHTA, CDR2 FQGNSA, per germline.

The V gene is TRBV28, the J gene TRBJ2-1, with TRBD1 matching over 11 bases. Germline V lookup: CDR1 MDHEN, CDR2 SYDVKM. V dropped 6 bases and J dropped 2; count of bases not matched to a gene: 6. CDR3 length: 16 amino acids. CDR3 DNA: TGTGCCAGCAGATCTCCGGGACAGGGGGCCTACAATGAGCAGTTCTTC. It is translated as CASRSPGQGAYNEQFF.

The chain couples TRBV19 to TRBJ1-5, with a possible D match to TRBD1 (5 bases). The CDR3 loop spans 14 amino acids. Germline V gene lookup returns CDR1 LNHDA and CDR2 SQIVND (reference sequence). V lost 7 bases to trimming and J lost 0 bases, with 10 bases between them. The CDR3 DNA reads TGTGCCAGTATCCAGGGTGGTAGCAATCAGCCCCAGCATTTT. It translates to CASIQGGSNQPQHF. The whole variable domain, remainder taken from reference TRBV19 and TRBJ1-5, is DGGITQSPKYLFRKEGQNVTLSCEQNLNHDAMYWYRQDPGQGLRLIYYSQIVNDFQKGDIAEGYSVSREKKESFPLTVTSAQKNPTAFYLCASIQGGSNQPQHFGDGTRLSIL.

This CDR3 is CASSETRHMGTDTQYF. CDR3 nucleotide sequence: TGTGCCAGCAGTGAAACAAGACATATGGGCACAGATACGCAGTATTTT. This chain joins TRBV2 and TRBJ2-3; D gene unclear. The CDR3 consists of 16 residues. V lost 2 bases to trimming and J lost 1 base, with 13 bases between them. CDR1 and CDR2 (germline): SNHLY, FYNNEI.

The V gene is TRBV10-1, the J gene TRBJ2-1; TRBD1 might be the D (5 bases). The V end lost 2 bases, the J end lost 4 bases, and 15 bases lay between the germline ends. The germline gives CDR1 WNHNN, CDR2 SYGVQD (reference sequence). This CDR3 is built from 16 residues. In DNA, the CDR3 is TGCGCCAGCAGTGAGATCTACAGGAGTCCTTACAATGAGCAGTTCTTC. It translates to CASSEIYRSPYNEQFF.

The chain couples TRBV10-3 to TRBJ1-5; D perhaps matches TRBD1 (5 bases). The germline V and J ends were trimmed by 7 bases and 5 bases, with 12 bases remaining between them. CDR3 length: 13 residues. From germline, CDR1 is ENHRY and CDR2 SYGVKD. CDR3 in DNA: TGTGCCATCAACGGGGGAATGGATCAGCCCCAGCATTTT. It translates to CAINGGMDQPQHF.